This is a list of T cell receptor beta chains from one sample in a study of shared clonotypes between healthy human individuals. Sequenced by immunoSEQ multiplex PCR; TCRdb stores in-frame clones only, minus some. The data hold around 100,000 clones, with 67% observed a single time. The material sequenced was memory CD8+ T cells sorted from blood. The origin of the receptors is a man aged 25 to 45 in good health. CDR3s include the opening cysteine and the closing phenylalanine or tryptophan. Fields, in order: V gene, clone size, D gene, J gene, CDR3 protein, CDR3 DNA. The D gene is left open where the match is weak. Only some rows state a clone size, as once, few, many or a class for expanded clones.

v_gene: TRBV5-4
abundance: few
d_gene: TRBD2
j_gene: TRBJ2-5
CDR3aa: CASSFWGGHQETQYF
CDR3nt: TGTGCCAGCAGCTTCTGGGGGGGACACCAAGAGACCCAGTACTTC

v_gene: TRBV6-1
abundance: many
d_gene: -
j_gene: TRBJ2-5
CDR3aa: CASSIEEGGRETQYF
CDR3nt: TGTGCCAGCAGTATTGAGGAGGGGGGAAGAGAGACCCAGTACTTC

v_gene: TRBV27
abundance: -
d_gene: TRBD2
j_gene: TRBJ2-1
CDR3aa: CASSTPGGLEGWGYNEQFF
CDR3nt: TGTGCCAGCAGTACTCCGGGGGGACTAGAGGGTTGGGGCTACAATGAGCAGTTCTTC

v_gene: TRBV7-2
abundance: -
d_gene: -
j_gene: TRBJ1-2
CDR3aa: CASSLFGGGSYGYTF
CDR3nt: TGTGCCAGCAGCTTATTTGGGGGCGGGAGCTATGGCTACACCTTC

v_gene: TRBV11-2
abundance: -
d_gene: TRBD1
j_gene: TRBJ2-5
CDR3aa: CASSLGGTGDETQYF
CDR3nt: TGTGCCAGCAGCTTAGGGGGGACAGGGGACGAGACCCAGTACTTC

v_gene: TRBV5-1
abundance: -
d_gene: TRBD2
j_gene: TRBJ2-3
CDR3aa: CASRRGGSLRADTQYF
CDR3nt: TGCGCCAGCCGTCGGGGGGGAAGCCTTCGCGCAGATACGCAGTATTTT

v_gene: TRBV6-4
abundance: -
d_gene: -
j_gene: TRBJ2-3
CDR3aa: CASSEGKDTDTQYF
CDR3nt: TGTGCCAGCAGTGAAGGGAAAGACACAGATACGCAGTATTTT

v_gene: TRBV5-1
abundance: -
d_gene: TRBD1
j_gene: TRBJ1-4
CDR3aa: CASSDPTGAGKLFF
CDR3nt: TGCGCCAGCAGCGACCCGACAGGGGCGGGAAAACTGTTTTTT

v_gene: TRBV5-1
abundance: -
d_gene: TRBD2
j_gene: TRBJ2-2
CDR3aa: CASSLAAGGNTGELFF
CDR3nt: TGCGCCAGCAGCTTAGCAGCGGGAGGGAACACCGGGGAGCTGTTTTTT

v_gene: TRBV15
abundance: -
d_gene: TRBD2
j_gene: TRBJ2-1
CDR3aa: CATLGLADNEQFF
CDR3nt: TGTGCCACTTTGGGACTAGCGGACAATGAGCAGTTCTTC

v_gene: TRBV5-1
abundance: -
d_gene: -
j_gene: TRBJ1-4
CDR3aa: CASSPFGRGTDEKLFF
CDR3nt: TGCGCCAGCAGCCCTTTTGGCAGGGGAACGGATGAAAAACTGTTTTTT

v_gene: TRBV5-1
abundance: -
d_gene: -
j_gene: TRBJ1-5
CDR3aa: CASRESRNQPQHF
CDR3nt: TGCGCCAGCAGAGAGTCACGGAACCAGCCCCAGCATTTT

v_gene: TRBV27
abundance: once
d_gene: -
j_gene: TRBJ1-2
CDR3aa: CASSTGPSNYGYTF
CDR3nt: TGTGCCAGCTCGACGGGACCTTCTAACTATGGCTACACCTTC

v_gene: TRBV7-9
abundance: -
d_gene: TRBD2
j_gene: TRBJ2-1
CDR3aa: CASSLPTSGSDEQFF
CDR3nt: TGTGCCAGCAGCCTTCCGACTAGCGGGAGCGATGAGCAGTTCTTC

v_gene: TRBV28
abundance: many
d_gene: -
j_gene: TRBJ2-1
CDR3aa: CASSLSYNEQFF
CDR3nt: TGTGCCAGCAGTTTATCTTACAATGAGCAGTTCTTC

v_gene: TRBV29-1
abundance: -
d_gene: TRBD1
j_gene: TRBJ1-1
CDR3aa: CSLGQGVGTEAFF
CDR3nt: TGCAGCCTTGGACAGGGTGTGGGCACTGAAGCTTTCTTT

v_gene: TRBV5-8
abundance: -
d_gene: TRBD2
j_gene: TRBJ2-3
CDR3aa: CASRLAGLTDTQYF
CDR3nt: TGTGCCAGCAGACTAGCGGGCCTCACAGATACGCAGTATTTT

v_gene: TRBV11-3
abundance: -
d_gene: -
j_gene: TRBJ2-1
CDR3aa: CASSSRTNNEQFF
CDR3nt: TGTGCCAGCAGCTCCCGGACCAACAATGAGCAGTTCTTC

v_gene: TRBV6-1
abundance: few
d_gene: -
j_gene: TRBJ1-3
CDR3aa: CASSEVGANTIYF
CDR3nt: TGTGCCAGCAGTGAAGTGGGGGCTAACACCATATATTTT

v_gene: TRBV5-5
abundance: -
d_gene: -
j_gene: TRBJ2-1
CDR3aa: CASSYLNEQFF
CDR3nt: TGTGCCTCTTCGTACCTCAATGAGCAGTTCTTC

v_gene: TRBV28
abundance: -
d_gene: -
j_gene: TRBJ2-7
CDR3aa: CASRDTDYEQYF
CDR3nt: TGTGCCAGCAGGGACACCGACTACGAGCAGTACTTC

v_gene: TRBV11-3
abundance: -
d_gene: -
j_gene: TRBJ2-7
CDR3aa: CASSLAGTLDEQYF
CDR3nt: TGTGCCAGCAGCTTAGCCGGGACCCTCGACGAGCAGTACTTC

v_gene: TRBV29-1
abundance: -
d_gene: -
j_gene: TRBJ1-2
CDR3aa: CSVDSGGYTF
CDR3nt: TGCAGCGTTGATTCTGGCGGCTACACCTTC

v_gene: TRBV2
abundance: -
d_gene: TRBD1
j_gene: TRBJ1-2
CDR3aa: CASRPDRGGDGYTF
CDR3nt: TGTGCCAGCAGACCGGACAGGGGAGGGGATGGCTACACCTTC

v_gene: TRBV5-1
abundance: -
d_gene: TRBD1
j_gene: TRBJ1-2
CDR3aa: CASSLETGSGYTF
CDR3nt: TGCGCCAGCAGCTTGGAGACAGGGAGCGGCTACACCTTC

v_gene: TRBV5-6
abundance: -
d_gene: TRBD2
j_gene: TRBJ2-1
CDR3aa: CASSFEERGEQFF
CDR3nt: TGTGCCAGCAGCTTCGAGGAGCGGGGTGAGCAGTTCTTC

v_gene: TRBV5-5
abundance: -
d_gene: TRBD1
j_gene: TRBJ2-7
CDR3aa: CASRTGTGPFYEQYF
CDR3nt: TGTGCCAGCAGGACCGGGACAGGGCCATTCTACGAGCAGTACTTC

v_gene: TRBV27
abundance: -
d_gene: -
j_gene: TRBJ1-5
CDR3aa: CASRIAGRGQPQHF
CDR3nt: TGTGCCAGCCGCATTGCAGGTCGCGGTCAGCCCCAGCATTTT

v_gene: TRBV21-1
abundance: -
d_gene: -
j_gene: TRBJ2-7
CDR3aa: CASSNHSQPSYEQYF
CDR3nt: TGTGCCAGCAGCAATCATAGTCAGCCTTCCTACGAGCAGTACTTC